Listed below are T cell receptor beta chains from one sample, sequenced in a study of Ad26.COV2.S vaccination and SARS-CoV-2 variants. The repertoire was sequenced with immunoSEQ multiplex PCR; TCRdb's copy has only in-frame clones and lacks some. The sample holds roughly 320,000 clones; roughly 84% are singletons and the top ten take around 3.6%. Sample: peripheral blood, taken in a trial of Ad26.COV2.S vaccine versus placebo. The receptors were sampled from a person between 18 and 59 years old who received the Ad26.COV2.S COVID-19 vaccine or a placebo. The CDR3 runs from the conserved cysteine through the conserved F or W.

TRBV7-3	TRBJ1-1	CASRYAGNTEAFF
TRBV12-5	TRBJ1-5	CASGQGGSNQPQHF
TRBV5-1	TRBJ2-7	CASSLEHNSYEQYF
TRBV18	TRBJ1-2	CASSPPSREGGYTF
TRBV7-8	TRBJ2-3	CASSFGLAGYTDTQYF
TRBV3-1/TRBV3-2	TRBJ2-1	CASSQDPDSYNEQFF
TRBV29-1	TRBJ2-7	CSVAHRGSYEQYF
TRBV5-1	TRBJ2-7	CASSFGNEQYF
TRBV11-1	TRBJ2-3	CASSPQTDTQYF
TRBV4-2	TRBJ1-3	CASSQDPGYGNTIYF
TRBV11-2	TRBJ2-7	CASSWGQSYEQYF
TRBV27	TRBJ1-6	CASRRLLNSPLHF
TRBV27	TRBJ1-1	CASSFSTGGSFGDTEAFF
TRBV7-9	TRBJ2-1	CASTSGLGYNEQFF
TRBV4-3	TRBJ1-3	CASSQHLSGGNTIYF
TRBV19	TRBJ2-5	CASSIWGGETQYF
TRBV2	TRBJ2-1	CASETGDYNEQFF
TRBV4-2	TRBJ2-1	CASSQESDSGGAYYNEQFF